This T cell receptor (beta chain) stems from a study of T cells in Graves' hyperthyroidism and ophthalmopathy. Overall study: Initial diagnosis, before any treatment, was when peripheral blood was collected.

Germline V gene data show CDR1 as DFQATT and CDR2 as SNEGSKA (reference sequence). With 6 bases clipped from V and 2 bases from J, the junction kept 1 base outside the gene matches. The CDR3 loop spans 11 amino acids. Those with hyperthyroidism were 18 to 65 years old, newly diagnosed, and ill for under 2 months. Thyroid ultrasound, orbital computed tomography, clinical symptoms, and serum thyroxine and TRAb underpinned diagnoses. Template material for amplifying TCR beta CDR3 regions consisted of RNA transcripts. HTBI primers drove first-round RT-PCR of the TCR CDR3. TCRdb fed the multiplex PCR reads into MiXCR, producing one record per CDR3 protein. In the table there are about 99,000 distinct CDR3 sequences, over 45% of which are singletons.

Sequencing was done on a sample of blood. The clonotype originates from a man in his forties with Graves' hyperthyroidism. This chain links TRBV20-1 with TRBJ2-7; 7 bases align to TRBD2. The CDR3 DNA follows: TGCAGTGCGGGAGGGGCCTACGAGCAGTACTTC. It yields the protein CSAGGAYEQYF.